A selection of T cell receptor beta chains follows, all from one sample in a study of shared clonotypes between healthy human individuals. Clones were sequenced by immunoSEQ multiplex PCR, and TCRdb holds only the in-frame ones, with some missing. This sample carries roughly 1,000,000 clones, approximately 78% of them seen once, and the ten largest clones take more than 0.45%. The sequencing sample was made of memory CD4+ T cells from PBMCs. The receptors derive from a man aged 18 to 29 in good health. Some clones in this sample may be carry-over from other donors' samples. CDR3s include the opening cysteine and the closing phenylalanine or tryptophan. Fields, in order: D gene, V gene, J gene, CDR3 protein. The D gene is left open where the match is weak.

d_call: .
v_call: TRBV4-1
j_call: TRBJ1-1
cdr3_aa: CASSPRGGSTEAFF

d_call: .
v_call: TRBV9
j_call: TRBJ1-4
cdr3_aa: CASSVASGNEKLFF

d_call: .
v_call: TRBV19
j_call: TRBJ2-2
cdr3_aa: CASSFYSANTGELFF

d_call: TRBD2
v_call: TRBV7-2
j_call: TRBJ2-3
cdr3_aa: CASSLQPTSGSTDTQYF

d_call: TRBD2
v_call: TRBV7-2
j_call: TRBJ2-2
cdr3_aa: CASSYLGLAGEGGELFF

d_call: .
v_call: TRBV9
j_call: TRBJ2-7
cdr3_aa: CASSEEASAPYEQYF

d_call: .
v_call: TRBV20-1
j_call: TRBJ2-5
cdr3_aa: CSARGVGGQYF

d_call: .
v_call: TRBV5-6
j_call: TRBJ2-1
cdr3_aa: CASSQASRRSYNEQFF

d_call: .
v_call: TRBV6-6
j_call: TRBJ1-1
cdr3_aa: CASFLGTEAFF

d_call: .
v_call: TRBV6-1
j_call: TRBJ2-7
cdr3_aa: CASSPIGTLSYEQYF

d_call: TRBD2
v_call: TRBV7-8
j_call: TRBJ2-7
cdr3_aa: CASSLAGLAGYYEQYF

d_call: .
v_call: TRBV10-3
j_call: TRBJ2-3
cdr3_aa: CAISEGGATDTQYF

d_call: .
v_call: TRBV4-3
j_call: TRBJ2-1
cdr3_aa: CASSQTVGGTNNEQFF

d_call: TRBD1
v_call: TRBV5-1
j_call: TRBJ2-5
cdr3_aa: CASSLGTGYEDQYF

d_call: TRBD2
v_call: TRBV28
j_call: TRBJ2-3
cdr3_aa: CASSFPGTSYGTGF

d_call: .
v_call: TRBV4-1
j_call: TRBJ1-4
cdr3_aa: CASSQDRQVFEKLFF

d_call: TRBD2
v_call: TRBV5-1
j_call: TRBJ2-3
cdr3_aa: CASSLVALAGGLRTDTQYF

d_call: .
v_call: TRBV28
j_call: TRBJ2-1
cdr3_aa: CASSLRGPYEQFF

d_call: .
v_call: TRBV25-1
j_call: TRBJ1-2
cdr3_aa: CASSGKGLAGYTF

d_call: .
v_call: TRBV7-2
j_call: TRBJ2-7
cdr3_aa: CASSLEVISYEQYF

d_call: .
v_call: TRBV27
j_call: TRBJ1-1
cdr3_aa: CASSPLSRTRRTEAFF

d_call: TRBD2
v_call: TRBV28
j_call: TRBJ2-1
cdr3_aa: CASTSGGRPTSYNEQFF

d_call: TRBD2
v_call: TRBV5-8
j_call: TRBJ2-1
cdr3_aa: CASSLSPLAGDRDEQFF

d_call: TRBD2
v_call: TRBV27
j_call: TRBJ2-1
cdr3_aa: CASKTSGRGNEQFF

d_call: TRBD1
v_call: TRBV7-2
j_call: TRBJ1-2
cdr3_aa: CASSLAHLATGNYGYTF

d_call: .
v_call: TRBV20-1
j_call: TRBJ2-1
cdr3_aa: CSADSVDEQFF

d_call: .
v_call: TRBV6-5
j_call: TRBJ1-1
cdr3_aa: CASYPPGSNTEAFF

d_call: .
v_call: TRBV5-1
j_call: TRBJ2-7
cdr3_aa: CASRVGGPLYEQYF

d_call: .
v_call: TRBV18
j_call: TRBJ2-7
cdr3_aa: CASSLTRQSRLYEQYF

d_call: .
v_call: TRBV5-1
j_call: TRBJ1-2
cdr3_aa: CASSLAGGANYGYTF

d_call: .
v_call: TRBV6-1
j_call: TRBJ2-7
cdr3_aa: CASSVQGYEQYF

d_call: .
v_call: TRBV9
j_call: TRBJ2-7
cdr3_aa: CASSVAPAAPYEQYF

d_call: .
v_call: TRBV19
j_call: TRBJ1-1
cdr3_aa: CASSRGGLSTEAFF

d_call: .
v_call: TRBV11-3
j_call: TRBJ2-7
cdr3_aa: CASSYGGDRAYEQYF

d_call: .
v_call: TRBV6-1
j_call: TRBJ2-6
cdr3_aa: CASSGSGTGANVLTF